Listed below are T cell receptor beta chains from one sample, sequenced in a study of blood T cell repertoires in COVID-19. The repertoire was sequenced with immunoSEQ multiplex PCR; TCRdb's copy has only in-frame clones and lacks some. The sample yields around 46,000 clones, 65% to 85% seen once. The sample comprised peripheral blood. The receptors were sampled from a man in his 70s with acute or convalescent COVID-19. Each CDR3 is given with its conserved first and last residue. Each record gives: J gene, clone size, D gene, V gene, CDR3 DNA, CDR3 protein. A D gene is named only where the DNA matches it firmly. Size tells how often a clone was seen (once, few, many) or the class of an expanded clone, and some rows leave it out.

>TRBJ1-5|-|TRBD1|TRBV11-2
TGTGCCAGCAGCTCGGACAGGGGGCGCCCCCAGCATTTT
CASSSDRGRPQHF
>TRBJ1-6|-|-|TRBV4-1
TGCGCCAGCAGCCAACAAATAAACCTGGCTTCACCCCTCCACTTT
CASSQQINLASPLHF
>TRBJ1-4|-|TRBD1|TRBV11-2
TGTGCCAGCAGCCAAGGGACAGCTGAAAAACTGTTTTTT
CASSQGTAEKLFF
>TRBJ2-7|-|TRBD2|TRBV18
TGTGCCAGCTCGCCCCCTATAGCGGGGAGCGAGCAGTACTTC
CASSPPIAGSEQYF
>TRBJ2-3|-|-|TRBV9
TGTGCCAGCAGCGTAGTCTCTAGCGGCACAGATACGCAGTATTTT
CASSVVSSGTDTQYF
>TRBJ2-5|-|TRBD2|TRBV4-1
TGCGCCAGCAGCCAAGCCCCTAGCGGTCAAGAGACCCAGTACTTC
CASSQAPSGQETQYF
>TRBJ2-2|-|-|TRBV7-2
TGTGCCAGCAGCGGTCCGGGAGCCGGGGAGCTGTTTTTT
CASSGPGAGELFF
>TRBJ2-3|-|TRBD2|TRBV3-1/TRBV3-2
TGTGCCAGCAGCCAAGATCCCCCAGCGGGGGGGAGTAATACGCAGTATTTT
CASSQDPPAGGSNTQYF
>TRBJ1-5|-|-|TRBV21-1
TGTGCCAGCCAAATTCAGCCCCAGCATTTT
CASQIQPQHF
>TRBJ1-1|-|-|TRBV7-2
TGTGCCAGCAGCCTAGACAAGAACACTGAAGCTTTCTTT
CASSLDKNTEAFF
>TRBJ2-2|-|-|TRBV9
TGTGCCAGCAGCGTAGTAGCTGAGAGCGGGGAGCTGTTTTTT
CASSVVAESGELFF
>TRBJ2-2|-|TRBD1|TRBV2
TGTGCCAGCAGTGAAACAGGGGGAGGGGAGCTGTTTTTT
CASSETGGGELFF
>TRBJ2-1|-|-|TRBV7-9
TGTGCCAGCAGCGGAGCCGCAGGGATACAGTTCTTC
CASSGAAGIQFF
>TRBJ1-5|once|TRBD1|TRBV6-6
TGTGCCAGCAGCGACACAACAGGGGGCGTTCAGCCCCAGCATTTT
CASSDTTGGVQPQHF
>TRBJ2-1|-|TRBD2|TRBV4-3
TGCGCCAGCAGCCCCAAGACTAGCGGGGCCTCCTACAATGAGCAGTTCTTC
CASSPKTSGASYNEQFF
>TRBJ2-5|-|TRBD2|TRBV6-1
TGTGCCAGCAGTGAAGGTAGCGGGGGGGCCTTAGAGACCCAGTACTTC
CASSEGSGGALETQYF
>TRBJ2-3|-|TRBD2|TRBV28
TGTGCCAGCGCCCGGGGGGTTAGCACAGATACGCAGTATTTT
CASARGVSTDTQYF
>TRBJ1-2|-|-|TRBV27
TGTGCCAGCAGTTTTCGGCAGGCTAACTATGGCTACACCTTC
CASSFRQANYGYTF
>TRBJ2-1|-|TRBD2|TRBV3-1/TRBV3-2
TGTGCCAGCAGGTCCTTAAGCGGGAGAGGCGGCAATGAGCAGTTCTTC
CASRSLSGRGGNEQFF
>TRBJ2-5|-|-|TRBV30
TGTGCCTGGAGTCACCCAGGAGGGCAGGGCCTCCAAGAGACCCAGTACTTC
CAWSHPGGQGLQETQYF
>TRBJ2-3|-|-|TRBV11-3
TGTGCCAGCAGCAAAAACTCAGATACGCAGTATTTT
CASSKNSDTQYF
>TRBJ2-7|once|-|TRBV5-8
TGTGCCAGCAGCCGGGGATCCGGGGTCGGGGTTTACGAGCAGTACTTC
CASSRGSGVGVYEQYF
>TRBJ2-1|-|TRBD2|TRBV18
TGTGCCAGCTCTCTCCTAGCGGGTGATGAGCAGTTCTTC
CASSLLAGDEQFF
>TRBJ2-1|few|-|TRBV5-5
TGTGCCAGCAGCCCGTACTCCGCGACCTACAATGAGCAGTTCTTC
CASSPYSATYNEQFF
>TRBJ1-3|-|-|TRBV3-1/TRBV3-2
TGTGCCAGCAGCCAAGGGCGCACAGGGTTTGGCAACACCATATATTTT
CASSQGRTGFGNTIYF
>TRBJ2-5|-|-|TRBV19
TGTGCCAGTAGTCCCCGTGCAGGGTTCCAAGAGACCCAGTACTTC
CASSPRAGFQETQYF
>TRBJ2-5|-|-|TRBV12-3/TRBV12-4
TGTGCCAGCAGCCTAAAGGGGTTCAGCCTGGACTTC
CASSLKGFSLDF
>TRBJ2-3|-|TRBD2|TRBV27
TGTGCCAGCAGTTTCGGTTCCGGGACTAGCAGTAGCACAGATACGCAGTATTTT
CASSFGSGTSSSTDTQYF
>TRBJ1-4|once|-|TRBV7-2
TGTGCCAGCAGCCAAGGGGTGTTTGACGAAAAACTGTTTTTT
CASSQGVFDEKLFF
>TRBJ1-1|-|-|TRBV16
TGTGCCAGCAGCCCCTTTGAAGGGGACTACACTGAAGCTTTCTTT
CASSPFEGDYTEAFF
>TRBJ1-5|-|TRBD1|TRBV19
TGTGCCAGTAGTGACAGGGAGAGTTCTCAGCCCCAGCATTTT
CASSDRESSQPQHF
>TRBJ1-1|few|TRBD1|TRBV19
TGTGCCAGTAGTTTTTTTCCGGGACAGCAGAAGAACACTGAAGCTTTCTTT
CASSFFPGQQKNTEAFF
>TRBJ1-1|-|TRBD1|TRBV3-1/TRBV3-2
TGTGCCAGCAGCCAAGATTGGGACAGGGGTGAAGCTTTCTTT
CASSQDWDRGEAFF
>TRBJ2-5|-|TRBD1|TRBV7-9
TGTGCCAGTATGAACAGGGGGAATTTAGAAGAGACCCAGTACTTC
CASMNRGNLEETQYF
>TRBJ2-1|-|TRBD2|TRBV5-6
TGTGCCAGCAGCCGGGGGACTAGCGGGATCATTCAGGGCAATGAGCAGTTCTTC
CASSRGTSGIIQGNEQFF
>TRBJ1-2|-|-|TRBV28
TGTGCCAGCAGTTTAATGGGGGGGGCGAGGGGCTACACCTTC
CASSLMGGARGYTF
>TRBJ2-3|-|TRBD2|TRBV3-1/TRBV3-2
TGTGCCAGCAGCACGACTAGCGGGAGCACAGATACGCAGTATTTT
CASSTTSGSTDTQYF
>TRBJ2-5|-|-|TRBV4-3
TGCGCCAGCAGCCACGTACTTCAAGAGACCCAGTACTTC
CASSHVLQETQYF
>TRBJ1-5|-|-|TRBV20-1
TGCAGTGCTAGTAGTATAGGGGGGCCCCAGCATTTT
CSASSIGGPQHF
>TRBJ1-5|-|TRBD1|TRBV4-2
TGTGCCAGCAGCCTGACAGGGGAGCAGCCCCAGCATTTT
CASSLTGEQPQHF
>TRBJ1-2|few|TRBD1|TRBV5-8
TGTGCCAGCAGCGTCTCAGACAGGGGCTATGGCTACACCTTC
CASSVSDRGYGYTF
>TRBJ2-5|-|TRBD1|TRBV30
TGTGCCTGGTCGTCAGGGGGCCAAGAGACCCAGTACTTC
CAWSSGGQETQYF
>TRBJ1-1|many|-|TRBV5-1
TGCGCCAGCCTCCCGGGGGGACACACTGAAGCTTTCTTT
CASLPGGHTEAFF
>TRBJ2-5|-|TRBD1|TRBV4-1
TGCGCCAGCAGCCAATTAGAACAGGGGGAGACCCAGTACTTC
CASSQLEQGETQYF
>TRBJ1-1|-|-|TRBV2
TGTGCCAGCAGGGTGACAGTGAACACTGAAGCTTTCTTT
CASRVTVNTEAFF